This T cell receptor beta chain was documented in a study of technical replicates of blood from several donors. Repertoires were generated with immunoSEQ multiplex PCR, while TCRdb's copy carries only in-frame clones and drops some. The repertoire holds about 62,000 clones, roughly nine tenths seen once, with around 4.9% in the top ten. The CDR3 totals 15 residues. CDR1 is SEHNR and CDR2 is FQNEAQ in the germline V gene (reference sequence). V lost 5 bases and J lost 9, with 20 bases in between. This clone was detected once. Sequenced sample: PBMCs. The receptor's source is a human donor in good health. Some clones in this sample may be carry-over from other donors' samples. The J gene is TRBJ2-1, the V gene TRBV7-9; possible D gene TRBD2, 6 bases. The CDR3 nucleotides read TGTGCCAGCAGCCGACTAGGGTTTTCTTCTGGTGAGCAGTTCTTC. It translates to CASSRLGFSSGEQFF.